The 20 T cell receptor beta chains below come from one sample, sequenced in a study of CD4 T cells in relation to SARS-CoV-2 and coronaviruses. The repertoire was sequenced with immunoSEQ multiplex PCR; TCRdb's copy has only in-frame clones and lacks some. Here the sample spans 65,000 or so clones, over 80% being singletons. Before the COVID-19 pandemic, during about 2010-2018, CD4+ T cells were taken from unexposed donors. Sequencing was performed on memory CD4+ T cells from PBMCs. These receptors were collected from a human donor in good health.

V usage is TRBV5-1 and J usage is TRBJ1-4, with 7 nucleotides matching TRBD1. The V and J ends lost 4 bases and 5 bases, in that order; junction bases with no gene match: 2. This CDR3 has 13 residues. Germline lookup yields CDR1 SGHRS and CDR2 YFSETQ. The CDR3 spells CASSGTENEKLFF. The CDR3 DNA reads TGCGCCAGCAGCGGGACAGAAAATGAAAAACTGTTTTTT.

The genes are TRBV5-5 and TRBJ1-2; 8 bases match TRBD1. The CDR3 spans 13 residues. V trimming: 4 bases; J trimming: 8 bases; junction bases outside the gene matches: 7. CDR1 is SGHKS and CDR2 is YYEKEE in the germline V gene (reference sequence). CDR3 sequence reads: CASSRGTGGGYTF. For the CDR3, the DNA is TGTGCCAGCAGCCGAGGGACAGGAGGCGGCTACACCTTC.

V gene TRBV5-1 combines with J gene TRBJ1-1, with D unresolved. Trimming removed 0 bases from V and 0 bases from J, with 6 bases in between. The CDR3 is 14 residues long. Looked up from germline, CDR1 is SGHRS and CDR2 is YFSETQ. This chain's CDR3 is CASSLEALNTEAFF. The CDR3 DNA reads as TGCGCCAGCAGCTTGGAGGCGTTGAACACTGAAGCTTTCTTT.

The rearrangement uses TRBV5-1 and TRBJ2-2; D is ambiguous. Trimming removed 6 bases from V and 7 bases from J, with 16 bases in between. This CDR3 has 14 residues. Germline CDR1 is SGHRS and CDR2 is YFSETQ. The CDR3 DNA reads as TGCGCCAGCAAGAGGTTTTCGGGTAACGGGGAGCTGTTTTTT. Encoded protein: CASKRFSGNGELFF.

The chain is built from TRBV3-1 (or the pseudogene TRBV3-2) and TRBJ1-6; no clear D gene. The V end was cut by 3 bases, the J end by 8 bases, with 11 bases between. Germline CDR1 reads LGHDT; CDR2 reads YNNKEL (reference sequence). There are 14 residues in the CDR3. The CDR3 region is CASSQSGGYSPLHF. The CDR3 DNA reads as TGTGCCAGCAGCCAGTCAGGAGGGTATTCACCCCTCCACTTT.

This chain joins TRBV10-3 and TRBJ1-3; D gene unclear. This CDR3 has 16 amino acids. CDR1 and CDR2 from the germline V gene are ENHRY and SYGVKD. Trimming stripped 2 bases from V and 3 bases from J, with 14 bases between. The CDR3 protein is CAISEPLGKSGNTIYF. The DNA for the CDR3 is TGTGCCATCAGTGAGCCCCTGGGGAAAAGTGGAAACACCATATATTTT.

V is TRBV4-3 and J is TRBJ2-5; 11 bases line up with TRBD1. The CDR3 totals 15 residues. V was clipped by 3 bases and J by 7 bases; unmatched bases: 7. CDR1 and CDR2 from the germline V gene are LGHNA and YSLEER. CDR3 DNA sequence: TGCGCCAGCAGCCACCTGGGACAGGGGGGGCGGACCCAGTACTTC. It yields the protein CASSHLGQGGRTQYF.

The V and J genes are TRBV7-3 and TRBJ1-5, with D unresolved. Trimming cost V 5 bases and J 8 bases, with 13 bases left between them. The CDR3 spans 13 residues. Germline V gives CDR1 SGHTA, CDR2 FQGTGA. CDR3 nucleotides: TGTGCCAGCAGCCGGAGCCGATCGGAGCCCCAGCATTTT. It specifies CASSRSRSEPQHF.

The CDR3 loop reads CASSGDLGEETQYF. DNA of the CDR3: TGTGCCAGCAGCGGGGACCTTGGAGAAGAGACCCAGTACTTC. This chain joins TRBV9 and TRBJ2-5; D is perhaps TRBD1 or TRBD2 (5 bases each). The CDR3 consists of 14 residues. CDR1 SGDLS and CDR2 YYNGEE come from the germline V gene. Trimming cost V 3 bases and J 3 bases, with 12 bases left between them.

In its sample, this clone was seen a few times. The J gene is TRBJ1-5, the V gene TRBV28; D gene unclear. Per the germline V gene, CDR1 is MDHEN and CDR2 is SYDVKM. V was pared by 5 bases and J by 6 bases, with 17 bases between. This CDR3 comprises 15 residues. The CDR3 DNA reads TGTGCCAGCAGTCTCCTTCGATCGACGGGTCAGCCCCAGCATTTT. It is translated as CASSLLRSTGQPQHF. The full variable domain, in which reference TRBV28 and TRBJ1-5 provide the parts outside the CDR3, is DVKVTQSSRYLVKRTGEKVFLECVQDMDHENMFWYRQDPGLGLRLIYFSYDVKMKEKGDIPEGYSVSREKKERFSLILESASTNQTSMYLCASSLLRSTGQPQHFGDGTRLSIL.

The chain couples TRBV2 to TRBJ1-2; a weak D match, TRBD1 (5 bases). The germline gives CDR1 SNHLY, CDR2 FYNNEI. Trimming stripped 5 bases from V and 7 bases from J, with 17 bases between. The CDR3 is 14 residues long. CDR3 nucleotides: TGTGCCAGCAGTATTATGACAGAAGCAGGTGGCTACACCTTC. Protein: CASSIMTEAGGYTF.

This clone was found a few times. The chain links TRBV3-1 (or the pseudogene TRBV3-2) to TRBJ1-1; 8 bases are a match to TRBD1. V trimming: 6 bases; J trimming: 5 bases; junction bases outside the gene matches: 8. The V gene's germline CDR1 is LGHDT and CDR2 YNNKEL (reference sequence). The CDR3 loop spans 14 amino acids. CDR3 in amino acids: CASRSDRGSTEAFF. DNA of the CDR3: TGTGCCAGCAGAAGCGACAGGGGTAGTACTGAAGCTTTCTTT.

This chain links TRBV7-3 with TRBJ2-2; D call uncertain. There are 15 residues in the CDR3. Deletions cut 5 bases from V and 5 bases from J, with 15 bases between. Per germline, CDR1 SGHTA and CDR2 FQGTGA. The CDR3, as DNA: TGTGCCAGCAGCCCCACAAGCGCGAGGACCGGGGAGCTGTTTTTT. The encoded protein is CASSPTSARTGELFF.

The chain has TRBV29-1 and TRBJ2-1; 10 nucleotides line up with TRBD2. V gave up 5 bases and J gave up 8 bases; unmatched junction bases: 6. CDR3 size: 13 residues. Germline V gene sequence: CDR1 SQVTM, CDR2 ANQGSEA. The CDR3 region is CSVSGRANYEQFF. The CDR3 region has the DNA TGCAGCGTTAGCGGGAGGGCCAACTATGAGCAGTTCTTC.

V is TRBV19 and J is TRBJ1-1; tentatively, D is TRBD1 (6 bases). From germline, CDR1 is LNHDA and CDR2 SQIVND (reference sequence). V lost 5 bases to trimming and J lost 2 bases, with 18 bases between them. The CDR3 loop spans 16 amino acids. The CDR3 is CASSPTLGQPNTEAFF. The CDR3 DNA reads TGTGCCAGTAGTCCCACGCTGGGACAACCAAACACTGAAGCTTTCTTT.

This rearrangement joins TRBV6-5 to TRBJ1-2, with D possibly TRBD1 on 6 matching bases. V shed 6 bases and J shed 6 bases, with 11 bases lying between them. CDR1 and CDR2 from the germline V gene are MNHEY and SVGAGI. The length of the CDR3 is 12 residues. The CDR3 bases are TGTGCCAGCAGATTACAGGGCCATGGCTACACCTTC. Translating gives CASRLQGHGYTF.

There are a few counts of this clone. V and J are TRBV5-6 and TRBJ1-1; no reliable D call. Germline-derived CDR1 and CDR2 are SGHDT and YYEEEE. Trimming removed 2 bases at V and 0 bases at J, with 5 bases between. CDR3 length equals 13 residues. The CDR3 loop is CASSFGLNTEAFF. CDR3 DNA: TGTGCCAGCAGCTTTGGGTTGAACACTGAAGCTTTCTTT.

V usage is TRBV7-2 and J usage is TRBJ1-6; a weak D match, TRBD1 (5 bases). With 6 bases removed from V and 9 bases from J, the gap between germline ends came to 27 bases. The CDR3 covers 18 residues. The germline gives CDR1 SGHTA, CDR2 FQGNSA. CDR3 residues: CASSLRRGSLVLGSPLHF. Here the CDR3 DNA reads TGTGCCAGCAGTTTACGGCGGGGGAGTTTGGTCTTAGGTTCACCCCTCCACTTT.

This chain uses TRBV3-1 (or the pseudogene TRBV3-2) with TRBJ1-2; a weak D match, TRBD1 (6 bases). The CDR3 extends over 13 amino acids. V was cut by 2 bases and J by 7 bases, with 11 bases left in between. CDR1 is LGHDT, CDR2 YNNKEL, per germline (reference sequence). In DNA form, the CDR3 reads TGTGCCAGCAGCCAACGAGGGGGGGGTGGCTACACCTTC. Amino acid sequence: CASSQRGGGGYTF.

The genes are TRBV5-1 and TRBJ1-1; 9 bases are shared with TRBD1. Germline V gene data show CDR1 as SGHRS and CDR2 as YFSETQ. CDR3 length: 14 amino acids. V dropped 2 bases and J dropped 4; count of bases not matched to a gene: 3. The CDR3 DNA reads TGCGCCAGCAGCTTTCAGACAGGGGGCACTGAAGCTTTCTTT. Residues: CASSFQTGGTEAFF. Full variable domain (remainder filled in from reference TRBV5-1 and TRBJ1-1): KAGVTQTPRYLIKTRGQQVTLSCSPISGHRSVSWYQQTPGQGLQFLFEYFSETQRNKGNFPGRFSGRQFSNSRSEMNVSTLELGDSALYLCASSFQTGGTEAFFGQGTRLTVV.